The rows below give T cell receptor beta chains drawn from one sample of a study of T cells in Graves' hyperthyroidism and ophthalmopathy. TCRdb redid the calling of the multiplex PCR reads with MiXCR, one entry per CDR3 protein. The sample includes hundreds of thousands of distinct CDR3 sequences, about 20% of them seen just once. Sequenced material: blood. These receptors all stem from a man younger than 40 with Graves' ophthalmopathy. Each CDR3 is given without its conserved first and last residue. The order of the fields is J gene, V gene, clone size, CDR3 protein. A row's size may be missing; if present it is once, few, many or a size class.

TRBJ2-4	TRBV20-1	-	SAISGGAKNIQY
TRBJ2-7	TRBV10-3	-	AISSKGGGEQY
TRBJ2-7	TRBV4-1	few	ASSPSDRGSYEQY
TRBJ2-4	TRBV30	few	AWRLQGTGLGDIQY
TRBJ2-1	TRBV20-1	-	SATYYNEQF
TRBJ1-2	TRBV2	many	ASSDRDPGRGYT
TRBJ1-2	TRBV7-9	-	ALTSLRGGYT
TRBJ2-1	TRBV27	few	ASSPTQVYSYNEQF
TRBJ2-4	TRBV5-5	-	ASSLEQPGNIQY
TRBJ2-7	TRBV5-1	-	ASSLSGAAYEQY
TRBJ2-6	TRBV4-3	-	ASSQATTYSGANVLT
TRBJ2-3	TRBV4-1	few	ASSQARGAGTDTQY
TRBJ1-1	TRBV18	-	ASSPTGTGTEAF
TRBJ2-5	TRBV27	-	ASSLVADQETQY
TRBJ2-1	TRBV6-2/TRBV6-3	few	ASTTLNEQF
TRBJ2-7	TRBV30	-	AWSPPDTHYEQY
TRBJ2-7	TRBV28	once	ASSFPGEQY
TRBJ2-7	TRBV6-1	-	ASSSQPAYEQY
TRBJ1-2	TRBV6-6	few	ASSYVQGGDGYT
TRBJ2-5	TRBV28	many	ASSLPGGRGTQY
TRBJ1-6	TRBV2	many	ASSEAGSGATLH
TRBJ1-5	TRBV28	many	ASSPERGLGQPQH
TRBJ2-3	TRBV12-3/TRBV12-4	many	ASSLTGLVRTDTQY
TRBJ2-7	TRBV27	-	ASSGWYGTDSYEQY
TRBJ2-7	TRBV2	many	ASRGDSGSYEQY
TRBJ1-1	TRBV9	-	ASSATQFMNTEAF
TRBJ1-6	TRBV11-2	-	ASSPRQGWDSPLH
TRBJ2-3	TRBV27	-	ASQGLMSSTDTQY
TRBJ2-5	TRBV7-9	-	AISGTSEVEETQY
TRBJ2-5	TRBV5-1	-	ASSSLAGKGETQY
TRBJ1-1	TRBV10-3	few	AIRGSSMNTEAF
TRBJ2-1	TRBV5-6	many	ASSVVDRGANEQF
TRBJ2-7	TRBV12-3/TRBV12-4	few	ASSFAGGLNEQY
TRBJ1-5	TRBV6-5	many	ASSYSGQAQPQH
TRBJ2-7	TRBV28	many	ASRLGTFGEQY
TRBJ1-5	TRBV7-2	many	ASSLEGQGNQPQH
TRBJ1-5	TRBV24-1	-	ATSDYRDRAHYPPNQPQH
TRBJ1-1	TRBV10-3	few	AISETQGNTEAF
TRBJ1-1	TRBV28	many	ASSLWDTEAF
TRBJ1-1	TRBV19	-	ASSISGWGTEAF
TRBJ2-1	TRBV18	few	ASSPPTGDNEQF
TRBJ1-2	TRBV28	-	ASSPSGFGRENYGYT
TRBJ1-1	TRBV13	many	ASSLLTGMNTEAF
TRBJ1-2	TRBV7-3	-	ANSLTFGGYGYT
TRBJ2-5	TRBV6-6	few	ASSYSTGDGRETQY
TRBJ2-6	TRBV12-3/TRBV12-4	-	ASTGQGFPGANVLT
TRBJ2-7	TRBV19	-	ASSKALTSGSYEQY
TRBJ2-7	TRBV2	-	ASRGLAGGSSYEQY
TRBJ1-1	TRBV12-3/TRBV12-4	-	ASSFGKAMNTEAF
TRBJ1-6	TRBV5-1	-	ASSLGTDRSSPLH
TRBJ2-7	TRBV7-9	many	ASSLAGGSQAPYEQY
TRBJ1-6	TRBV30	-	AWRSDSSYNSPLH
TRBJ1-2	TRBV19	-	ASRRQGSNYGYT
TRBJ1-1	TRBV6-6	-	ASSYGGLGNTEAF
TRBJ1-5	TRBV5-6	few	ASSVQGIQPQH
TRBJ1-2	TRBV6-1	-	ASGKTGYGDGYT
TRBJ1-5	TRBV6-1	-	ASIRDSSYSNQPQH